This T cell receptor (beta chain) was profiled in a study of T-cell reconstitution after alpha-beta-depleted transplantation in children. Study-wide results and limits: Reportedly, only several hundred clones from non-depleted graft cells drove alpha-beta T-cell counts at about two months. The study traced high day-60 TCRbeta diversity in some patients to surviving recipient T cells and thymic progenitors.

This CDR3 region has 12 residues. Per the germline V gene, CDR1 is SGHRS and CDR2 is YFSETQ. The V end lost 4 bases, the J end lost 8 bases, and 12 bases lay between the germline ends. A remark on this clonotype: Antigen specificity is unknown.

Preparing the TCRbeta library involved the use of unique molecular identifiers. TCRdb processed the PCR reads anew with MiXCR; each CDR3 protein has one entry. Of fewer than 750,000 distinct CDR3 sequences in the sample, approximately 22% were seen once. The chain combines TRBV5-1 with TRBJ1-1, with D unresolved. This TCR came from a boy under three years old who had a stem cell transplant for acute myeloid leukemia, so the T cells may come from the graft donor. The material was PBMCs, mostly from graft donor cells, obtained 360 days after TCRalphabeta/CD19-depleted stem cell transplant. The CDR3 sequence: CASSLTEAEAFF. The CDR3 DNA is TGCGCCAGCAGCCTGACGGAAGCGGAAGCTTTCTTT.